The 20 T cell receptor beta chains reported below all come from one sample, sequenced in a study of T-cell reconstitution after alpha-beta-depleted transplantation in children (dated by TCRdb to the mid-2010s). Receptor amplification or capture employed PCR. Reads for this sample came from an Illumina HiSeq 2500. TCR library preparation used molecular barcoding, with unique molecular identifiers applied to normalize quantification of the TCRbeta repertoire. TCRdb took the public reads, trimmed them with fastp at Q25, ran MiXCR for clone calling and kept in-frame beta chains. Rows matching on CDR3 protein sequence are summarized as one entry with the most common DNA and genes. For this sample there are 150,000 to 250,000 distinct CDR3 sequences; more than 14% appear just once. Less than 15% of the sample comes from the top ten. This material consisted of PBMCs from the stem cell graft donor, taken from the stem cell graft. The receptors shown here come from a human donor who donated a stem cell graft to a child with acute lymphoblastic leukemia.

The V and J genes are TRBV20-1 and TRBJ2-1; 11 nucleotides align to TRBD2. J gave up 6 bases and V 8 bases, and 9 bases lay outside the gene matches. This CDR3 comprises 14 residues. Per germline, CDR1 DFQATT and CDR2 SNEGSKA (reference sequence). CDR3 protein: CSLTGTSGSNEQFF. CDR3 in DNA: TGCAGTCTGACCGGGACTAGCGGAAGCAATGAGCAGTTCTTC.

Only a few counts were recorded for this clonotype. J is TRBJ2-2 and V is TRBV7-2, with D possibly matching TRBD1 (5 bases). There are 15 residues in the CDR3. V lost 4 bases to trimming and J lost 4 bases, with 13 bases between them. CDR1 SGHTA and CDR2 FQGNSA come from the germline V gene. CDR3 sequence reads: CASSSFRGGTGELFF. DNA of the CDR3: TGTGCCAGCAGCTCGTTTAGGGGTGGCACCGGGGAGCTGTTTTTT. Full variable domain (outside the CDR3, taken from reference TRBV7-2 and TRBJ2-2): GAGVSQSPSNKVTEKGKDVELRCDPISGHTALYWYRQSLGQGLEFLIYFQGNSAPDKSGLPSDRFSAERTGGSVSTLTIQRTQQEDSAVYLCASSSFRGGTGELFFGEGSRLTVL.

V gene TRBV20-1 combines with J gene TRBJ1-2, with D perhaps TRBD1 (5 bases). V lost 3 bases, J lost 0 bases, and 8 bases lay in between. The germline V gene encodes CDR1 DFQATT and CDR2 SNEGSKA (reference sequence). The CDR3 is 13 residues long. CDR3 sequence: CSARDTTNYGYTF. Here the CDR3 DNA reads TGCAGTGCTAGGGACACAACTAACTATGGCTACACCTTC.

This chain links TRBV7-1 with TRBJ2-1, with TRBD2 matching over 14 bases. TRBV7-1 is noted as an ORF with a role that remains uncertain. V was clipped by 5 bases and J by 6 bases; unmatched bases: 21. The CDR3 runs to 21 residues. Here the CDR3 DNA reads TGTGCCAGCAGCCGCAGACAGGGGACTGGACTAGCGGGAGGCAAAGGCAATGAGCAGTTCTTC. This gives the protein CASSRRQGTGLAGGKGNEQFF.

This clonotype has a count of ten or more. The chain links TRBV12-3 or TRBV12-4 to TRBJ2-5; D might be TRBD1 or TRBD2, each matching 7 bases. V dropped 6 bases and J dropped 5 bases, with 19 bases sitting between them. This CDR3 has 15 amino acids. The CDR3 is CASRPQGGARETQYF. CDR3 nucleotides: TGTGCCAGCAGACCCCAGGGGGGGGCGCGGGAGACCCAGTACTTC.

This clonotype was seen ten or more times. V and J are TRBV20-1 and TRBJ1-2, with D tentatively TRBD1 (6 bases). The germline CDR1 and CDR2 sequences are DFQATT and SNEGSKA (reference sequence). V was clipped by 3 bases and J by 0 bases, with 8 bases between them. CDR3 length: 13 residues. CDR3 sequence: CSASRGTNYGYTF. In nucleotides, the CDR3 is TGCAGTGCTAGCAGGGGAACTAACTATGGCTACACCTTC.

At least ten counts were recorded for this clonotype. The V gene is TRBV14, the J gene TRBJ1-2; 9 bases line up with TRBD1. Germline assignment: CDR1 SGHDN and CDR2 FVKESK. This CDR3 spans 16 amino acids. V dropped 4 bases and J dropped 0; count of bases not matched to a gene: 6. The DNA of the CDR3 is TGTGCCAGCAGCCGGGGACAGGGCACCGCTAACTATGGCTACACCTTC. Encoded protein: CASSRGQGTANYGYTF.

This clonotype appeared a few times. The CDR3 DNA reads as TGTGCCAGCAGCATACAGGGGCACACCTATAATTCACCCCTCCACTTT. Its protein is CASSIQGHTYNSPLHF. This chain uses TRBV7-6 with TRBJ1-6; 7 bases map to TRBD1. CDR3 length: 16 residues. Trimming cost V 5 bases and J 2 bases; bases outside gene matches: 6. Per germline, CDR1 SGHVS and CDR2 FNYEAQ.

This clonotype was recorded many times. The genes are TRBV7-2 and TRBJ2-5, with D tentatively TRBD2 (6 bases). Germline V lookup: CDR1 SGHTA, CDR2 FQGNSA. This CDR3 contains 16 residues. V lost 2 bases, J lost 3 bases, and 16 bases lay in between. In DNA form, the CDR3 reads TGTGCCAGCAGCTTACAGGTTGGGGGAGGCAAAGAGACCCAGTACTTC. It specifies CASSLQVGGGKETQYF.

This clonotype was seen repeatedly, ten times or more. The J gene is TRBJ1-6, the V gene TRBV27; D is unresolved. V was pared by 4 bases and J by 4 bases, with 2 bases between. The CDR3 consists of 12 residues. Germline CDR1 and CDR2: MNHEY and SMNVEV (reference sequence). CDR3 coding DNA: TGTGCCAGCAGTTCGTATAATTCACCCCTCCACTTT. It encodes CASSSYNSPLHF.

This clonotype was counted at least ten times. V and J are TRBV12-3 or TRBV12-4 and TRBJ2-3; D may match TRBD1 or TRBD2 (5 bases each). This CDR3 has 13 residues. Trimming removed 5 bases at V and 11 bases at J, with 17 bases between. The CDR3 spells CASSLGAETQQYF. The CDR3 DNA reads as TGTGCCAGCAGTCTCGGGGCTGAGACCCAGCAGTATTTT.

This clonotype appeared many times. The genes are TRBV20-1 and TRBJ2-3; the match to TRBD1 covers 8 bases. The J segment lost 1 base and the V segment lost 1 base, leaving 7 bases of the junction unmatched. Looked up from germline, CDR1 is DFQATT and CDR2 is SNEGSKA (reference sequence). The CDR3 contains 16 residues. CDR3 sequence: CSARVRGRTRTDTQYF. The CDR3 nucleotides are TGCAGTGCTAGAGTCAGGGGGCGAACCCGCACAGATACGCAGTATTTT.

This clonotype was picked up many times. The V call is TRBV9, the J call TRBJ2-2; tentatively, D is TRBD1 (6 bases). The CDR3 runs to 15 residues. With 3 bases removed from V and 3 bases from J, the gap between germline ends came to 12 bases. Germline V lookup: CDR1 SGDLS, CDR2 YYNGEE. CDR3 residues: CASSAYTGHTGELFF. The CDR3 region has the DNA TGTGCCAGCAGCGCTTACACAGGGCACACCGGGGAGCTGTTTTTT.

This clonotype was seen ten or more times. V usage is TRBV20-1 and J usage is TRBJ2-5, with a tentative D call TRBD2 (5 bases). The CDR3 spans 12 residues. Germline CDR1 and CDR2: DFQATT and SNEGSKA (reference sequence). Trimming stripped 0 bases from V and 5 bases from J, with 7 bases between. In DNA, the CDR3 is TGCAGTGCTAGAGAGGCGGGCGAGACCCAGTACTTC. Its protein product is CSAREAGETQYF.

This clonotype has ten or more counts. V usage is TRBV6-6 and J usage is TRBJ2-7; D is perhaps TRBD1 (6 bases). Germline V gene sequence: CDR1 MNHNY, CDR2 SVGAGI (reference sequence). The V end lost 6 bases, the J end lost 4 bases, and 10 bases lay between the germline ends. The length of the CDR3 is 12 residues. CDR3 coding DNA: TGTGCCAGCAGCCCTGGACAGTACGAGCAGTACTTC. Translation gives CASSPGQYEQYF.

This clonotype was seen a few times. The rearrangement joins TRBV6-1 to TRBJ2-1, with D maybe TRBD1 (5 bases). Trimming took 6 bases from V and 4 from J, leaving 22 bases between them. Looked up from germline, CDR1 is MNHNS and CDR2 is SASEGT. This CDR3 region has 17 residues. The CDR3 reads CASSPSGSGLGYNEQFF. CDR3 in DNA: TGTGCCAGCAGCCCCTCCGGATCAGGGTTGGGGTACAATGAGCAGTTCTTC.

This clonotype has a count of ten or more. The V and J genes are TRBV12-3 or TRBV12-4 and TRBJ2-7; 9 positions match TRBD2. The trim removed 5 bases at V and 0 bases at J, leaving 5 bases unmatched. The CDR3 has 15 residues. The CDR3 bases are TGTGCCAGCAGTCAGCTAGCGGGGCTCTCCTACGAGCAGTACTTC. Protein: CASSQLAGLSYEQYF.

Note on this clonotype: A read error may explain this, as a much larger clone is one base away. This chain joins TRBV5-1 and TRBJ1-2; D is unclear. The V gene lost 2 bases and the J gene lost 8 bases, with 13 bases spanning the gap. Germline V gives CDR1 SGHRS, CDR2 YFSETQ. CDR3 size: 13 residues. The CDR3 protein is CASSFSQIEGYTF. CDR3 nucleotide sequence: TGCGCCAGCAGCTTCTCGCAAATAGAGGGCTACACCTTC.

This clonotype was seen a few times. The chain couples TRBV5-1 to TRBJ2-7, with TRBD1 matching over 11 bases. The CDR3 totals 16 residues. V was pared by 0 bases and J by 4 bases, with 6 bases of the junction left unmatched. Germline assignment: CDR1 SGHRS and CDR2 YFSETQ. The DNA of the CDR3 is TGCGCCAGCAGCTTGGGGACAGGGGGCGTAAGGTACGAGCAGTACTTC. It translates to CASSLGTGGVRYEQYF. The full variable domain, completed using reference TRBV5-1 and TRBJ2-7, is KAGVTQTPRYLIKTRGQQVTLSCSPISGHRSVSWYQQTPGQGLQFLFEYFSETQRNKGNFPGRFSGRQFSNSRSEMNVSTLELGDSALYLCASSLGTGGVRYEQYFGPGTRLTVT.

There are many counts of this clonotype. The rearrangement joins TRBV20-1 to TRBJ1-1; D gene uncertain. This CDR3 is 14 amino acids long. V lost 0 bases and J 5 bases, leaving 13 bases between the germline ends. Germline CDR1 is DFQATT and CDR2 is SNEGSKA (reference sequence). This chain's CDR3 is CSARDSGRGTEAFF. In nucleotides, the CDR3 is TGCAGTGCTAGAGATTCCGGCAGAGGGACTGAAGCTTTCTTT.